Described below is a single T cell receptor beta chain sequence and its context. Its antigen is not yet known. It has no much larger one-base neighbor in the sample; base qualities were not kept. The sample's time point label is to be understood as: about 28 days (+/-7) after the second vaccine dose. Because spike-specific TCR depth and breadth did not differ between the two schedules, AZD1222 recipients who got a second dose at roughly 4 weeks were pooled with those who got a second dose at roughly 12 weeks. Vaccinee samples came from UK trials COV001 and COV002, including a single-blind randomized controlled phase 2/3 trial of AZD1222 (ChAdOx1 nCoV-19) in healthy adults. For TCRbeta chain sequencing, PBMC samples from trial participants were taken at day 0 and at day 28 after the second dose. The CDR3 regions of human TCRbeta chains were subjected to immunosequencing. The published analysis was carried out like this. Repertoire TCRs were matched against a reference library of SARS-CoV-2-specific TCRs generated with the MIRA antigen-specificity platform. Breadth was defined as the fraction of unique TCRs that were SARS-CoV-2-associated. Depth was defined as the fraction of total T cells that were SARS-CoV-2-associated. Using the MIRA data, each spike-specific TCR was assigned both to the spike region to which the TCR was reactive and to a CD4 or CD8 class. Log10-transformed breadth and depth values were compared by one-way ANOVA with Sidak's multiple comparisons tests. Entries here come from immuneACCESS through TCRdb and include only in-frame sequences with V and J called. Some clones fail to appear in such tables; in the studies checked, an unresolved V gene covers under half of the shortfall, and the cause of the remainder is unknown. That table is the source of V, J and clone size, and D and trimming were worked out from the DNA. The sample yields 100,000 to 120,000 clones; 94% were counted once. The ten biggest clones cover roughly 3.1% of the sample.

The data are from a study of T cell responses to AZD1222 COVID-19 vaccine listed by TCRdb under 2021. In terms of the full investigation: A total of 233 trial participants underwent TCR sequencing, of whom about 210 received two doses of AZD1222 and approximately 25 received two doses of the MenACWY control vaccine. Enrollment into the trials was organized by age into subgroups of 18-55, 56-69 and 70-plus years, and those subgroups contained about 150, 27 and 61 TCR-sequenced participants, respectively.

Results the study describes overall, beyond this receptor: The vaccine-associated CD4 TCRs covered the entire spike protein, and the dominant responses fell in regions 160-218 and 743-854. Because no samples from the day 14 peak response were available, repertoires could be characterized only after the peak T cell response. Most participants were white British and females outnumbered males, and the authors suggested that clonal diversity may have been underestimated. After two AZD1222 doses, spike-specific TCR breadth and depth were significantly higher than at day 0 and than in MenACWY recipients. Conclusions about previously exposed vaccinees were limited because only a handful of AZD1222 recipients were SARS-CoV-2 seropositive at baseline. In the small 56-69-year group, the increase in depth fell short of significance, most likely because of low power. Reportedly, almost half of the unique spike-specific TCRs recognized epitopes lying outside the regions that are mutated in the B.1.351 and B.1.1.7 variants.

Trimming at the junction amounts to 3 bases on V and 5 bases on J, and the germline ends lie 7 bases apart. From its cysteine to its phenylalanine, the CDR3 spans 13 amino acids. The read is trimmed to its CDR3 DNA, 39 bases read in frame from base 1. The germline V gene yields KGHDR for CDR1 and SFDVKD for CDR2. The TCR originated in an adult who received the AZD1222 COVID-19 vaccine. The starting material was peripheral blood, obtained 28 days after the second AZD1222 dose. The rearranged chain carries TRBV24-1 and TRBJ2-1, and possibly TRBD2, on 6 matching bases. CDR3 loop: CATSDPSDNEQFF. The DNA reads as follows: TGTGCCACCAGTGATCCTAGCGACAATGAGCAGTTCTTC.